The entry that follows covers one T cell receptor (beta chain) sequence. Its binding antigen is unknown. Base qualities were left out, and no much larger clone turns up one base away. The data belong to a study of beta chain features in type 1 diabetes (dated by TCRdb to 2016 to 2018). Regarding the complete study: Mean age, gender distribution, total cell number and subset yield were not different between patients and healthy donors. The study compared TCRB repertoires of sorted circulating CD4+ T cell subsets between recently diagnosed type 1 diabetes patients and matched healthy donors. Regulatory and stem cell-like memory subsets were obtained from only 8 patients and roughly 8 healthy donors, while naive and central memory subsets were obtained from all 30 or so donors. A total of just under 110,000,000 sorted cells were examined across all samples, and RNA yield correlated strongly with the number of cells per subset. The paper as a whole reports these results and caveats: In all four CD4+ subsets, TCRB CDR3 length was moderately but significantly shorter in type 1 diabetes patients. Because cDNA was sequenced instead of genomic DNA, activated cells with high expression could be over-represented, although the groups did not differ in activation or CD3 levels. At VDJ recombination sites, type 1 diabetes patients had fewer insertions and more deleted nucleotides, which implies abnormalities in thymic rearrangement. Naive, central memory and regulatory TCRB repertoires appeared to be more alike among patients than among healthy donors. Only small numbers of individuals were included in the HLA sub-analyses, which left unresolved whether HLA type had any influence on TCRB rearrangement. PCR might favor shorter templates, but patient and control samples were amplified and corrected together, so any skew would affect both groups equally.

A single peripheral blood draw of about 116 mL on average was collected from each donor into heparinised tubes. Naive, central memory, regulatory and stem cell-like memory CD4+ T cells were sorted on a BD FACSAria II using a panel including CD45RO, CCR7, CD25, CD127, CD95 and CD27. A purity above 95% was achieved for all sorted populations. PBMCs were isolated immediately by Lymphoprep density gradient centrifugation and stained directly without culture. To minimize batch effects, samples were stained and sorted in pairs, one healthy donor with one patient per experiment. All of the isolated RNA was reverse transcribed with the High Capacity cDNA Reverse Transcription Kit, so expressed TCRB transcripts were sequenced. Deep immunoSEQ sequencing was performed on naive, central memory and regulatory T cell samples, with an average of roughly 3.6 million total reads per sample. After sorted cells were lysed in RLT buffer, RNA was extracted with DNase-treated RNeasy Micro or Mini kits, with the choice depending on cell number. To prevent cross-contamination, every cell subset was processed on its own, while patient and healthy donor samples were processed together. TCRB sequences were amplified from cDNA with the immunoSEQ multiplex PCR, producing 87-bp fragments spanning the CDR3 region. Amplicons were sequenced on the Illumina HiSeq platform. On the authors' methods: Synthetic template baselines were used to correct PCR bias computationally, reads within Hamming distance 2 were collapsed, and singletons that could not be merged were discarded. Reads were aligned against IMGT so that V, D and J genes, CDR3 length and insertions or deletions at six rearrangement sites could be assigned. Within each subset, clonotype counts were normalized to sorted cell number, after which true diversity and Gini coefficients were computed with the tcR R package. The overlap coefficient, calculated on TCRB nucleotide sequences, was used to measure repertoire sharing. Out-of-frame TCRB sequences from naive cells were analyzed as a proxy for the pre-selection repertoire. The immuneACCESS repertoire file appears here via TCRdb, limited to in-frame rearrangements. These files lack a portion of the clones; in checked studies, under half of the deficit traces to unresolved V genes, and the cause of the others is not known. Clone size and the V and J calls come from that table; the DNA yielded D and trimming. Across this sample there are about 230,000 clones, with more than 15% seen only once. 0.085% of the sample is taken by the ten largest.

Ends trimmed: V by 0 bases, J by 5 bases; bases unmatched to a gene: 5. The CDR3 runs 15 amino acids, cysteine and phenylalanine included. The sequence is cut down to CDR3 DNA, 45 bases in frame from base 1. In the germline V gene, CDR1 corresponds to SGHTA and CDR2 to FQGNSA. Sample: naive CD4+ T cells from blood. The sample's cell subset or site label, decoded: true naive CD4+ T cells. The chain links TRBV7-2 with TRBJ2-3, with TRBD1 matching 7 junction bases. This TCR derives from a man aged 25-40 years with type 1 diabetes. Read as DNA, the sequence is TGTGCCAGCAGCTTAGCGGGGCCAGGGGGAGATACGCAGTATTTT. Its translation reads: CASSLAGPGGDTQYF.